These 21 T cell receptor beta chains came from one sample sequenced in a study of cytomegalovirus exposure and HLA in healthy donors. Data came from immunoSEQ multiplex PCR; TCRdb stores just in-frame clones and leaves some out. The table records about 140,000 clones, 70% to 90% of them present only once. The sequenced sample consisted of PBMCs. These TCRs come from a man younger than 35 in good health and CMV-seronegative.

Here the CDR3 DNA reads TGCGCCAGCAGCTACGACTCAACCGAGCAGTTCTTC. This encodes CASSYDSTEQFF. This rearrangement joins TRBV5-1 to TRBJ2-1, with D uncertain. This CDR3 region has 12 residues. The V gene lost 3 bases and the J gene lost 10 bases, with 11 bases spanning the gap. Looked up from germline, CDR1 is SGHRS and CDR2 is YFSETQ.

The V gene is TRBV6-5, the J gene TRBJ1-6; weak D call: TRBD1 (5 bases). CDR1 MNHEY and CDR2 SVGAGI come from the germline V gene. Deletions cut 3 bases from V and 5 bases from J, with 14 bases between. The CDR3 runs to 16 residues. CDR3 nucleotides: TGTGCCAGCAGTTATTGGGCGGGGCCGGATAATTCACCCCTCCACTTT. Translating it yields CASSYWAGPDNSPLHF.

This clone was seen more than once but under ten times. The chain uses TRBV29-1 and TRBJ1-1, with D possibly TRBD1 on 5 matching bases. Per germline, CDR1 SQVTM and CDR2 ANQGSEA. The length of the CDR3 is 13 residues. V lost 6 bases, J lost 2 bases, and 13 bases lay in between. DNA for the CDR3: TGCAGCGTCACGTACAGGATTAACACTGAAGCTTTCTTT. As protein: CSVTYRINTEAFF. Full variable domain (rest looked up from reference TRBV29-1 and TRBJ1-1): SAVISQKPSRDICQRGTSLTIQCQVDSQVTMMFWYRQQPGQSLTLIATANQGSEATYESGFVIDKFPISRPNLTFSTLTVSNMSPEDSSIYLCSVTYRINTEAFFGQGTRLTVV.

This clone has a handful of counts. The chain combines TRBV2 with TRBJ1-3, with 8 bases matching TRBD1. The germline V gene encodes CDR1 SNHLY and CDR2 FYNNEI. Unmatched junction bases numbered 0, after V lost 4 bases and J lost 4 bases. The CDR3 covers 13 residues. The CDR3 sequence is CASSGDRGNTIYF. CDR3 nucleotides: TGTGCCAGCAGTGGGGACAGGGGAAACACCATATATTTT.

The V call is TRBV7-9, the J call TRBJ1-1; 8 bases are shared with TRBD1. With 7 bases clipped from V and 0 bases from J, the junction kept 7 bases outside the gene matches. The CDR3 sequence is 15 residues long. The germline gives CDR1 SEHNR, CDR2 FQNEAQ (reference sequence). CDR3 amino acids: CASTPYRGMNTEAFF. The CDR3 DNA follows: TGTGCCAGCACCCCTTACAGGGGGATGAACACTGAAGCTTTCTTT.

This clone was counted once. V usage is TRBV28 and J usage is TRBJ1-3; the match to TRBD1 covers 8 bases. Losses at the gene ends were 5 bases for V and 9 bases for J; bases not matched to a gene: 12. The CDR3 has 15 residues. Germline assignment: CDR1 MDHEN and CDR2 SYDVKM. In DNA form, the CDR3 reads TGTGCCAGCAGTCTAGCAGGGGGCGCTGGGACCACCATATATTTT. Its protein product is CASSLAGGAGTTIYF.

The chain joins TRBV7-2 to TRBJ1-1; D remains ambiguous. The germline V gene encodes CDR1 SGHTA and CDR2 FQGNSA. The CDR3 is made up of 14 amino acids. V lost 1 base and J lost 2, with 8 bases in between. The CDR3 nucleotides are TGTGCCAGCAGCTTAGTGGCGGGAAACACTGAAGCTTTCTTT. This encodes CASSLVAGNTEAFF. The complete variable domain, with remaining parts taken from reference TRBV7-2 and TRBJ1-1, reads GAGVSQSPSNKVTEKGKDVELRCDPISGHTALYWYRQSLGQGLEFLIYFQGNSAPDKSGLPSDRFSAERTGGSVSTLTIQRTQQEDSAVYLCASSLVAGNTEAFFGQGTRLTVV.

The chain couples TRBV2 to TRBJ1-5; TRBD1 matches 8 bases. CDR1 is SNHLY and CDR2 is FYNNEI in the germline V gene. V gave up 5 bases and J gave up 2 bases; unmatched junction bases: 5. There are 15 residues in the CDR3. CDR3 sequence: CASSIQGVGNQPQHF. CDR3 nucleotides: TGTGCCAGCAGTATACAGGGGGTTGGCAATCAGCCCCAGCATTTT.

This chain joins TRBV21-1 and TRBJ2-7; TRBD1 is the table's D call and was not checked against the DNA. TRBV21-1 is a known pseudogene. The CDR3 length is 12 residues. CDR3 loop: CASRDRGHEQYF. The CDR3 DNA follows: TGTGCCAGCAGGGACAGGGGACACGAGCAGTACTTC.

The chain uses TRBV6-1 and TRBJ2-3; 7 bases agree with TRBD2. The CDR3 is made up of 15 amino acids. The germline gives CDR1 MNHNS, CDR2 SASEGT. Losses at the gene ends were 5 bases for V and 0 bases for J; bases not matched to a gene: 5. The CDR3, as DNA: TGTGCCAGCAGTTGGGGGGGAGGAAGCACAGATACGCAGTATTTT. This gives the protein CASSWGGGSTDTQYF.

This clone has just a few counts. This chain joins TRBV7-2 and TRBJ2-7; 10 bases map to TRBD2. CDR1 SGHTA and CDR2 FQGNSA come from the germline V gene. This CDR3 comprises 13 residues. J was trimmed by 3 bases and V by 6 bases; bases with no gene match: 2. CDR3: CASRTSGYYEQYF. The CDR3 DNA is TGTGCCAGCAGGACTAGCGGGTACTACGAGCAGTACTTC.

This rearrangement joins TRBV18 to TRBJ2-7; possibly TRBD2 for D (5 bases). Trimming shortened V by 2 bases and J by 6 bases, and 11 bases separated the two germline ends. CDR3 size: 13 residues. Germline V lookup: CDR1 KGHSH, CDR2 LQKENI. CDR3 bases: TGTGCCAGCTCACCATCCGGAGGCCGCGAGCAGTACTTC. It codes for CASSPSGGREQYF.

The V gene is TRBV5-1, the J gene TRBJ1-1, with no clear D. Trimming removed 2 bases from V and 1 base from J, with 9 bases in between. Germline CDR1 and CDR2: SGHRS and YFSETQ. The CDR3 extends over 14 amino acids. The CDR3 DNA reads TGCGCCAGCAGCTTCAACAGTTGGAACACTGAAGCTTTCTTT. Amino acids: CASSFNSWNTEAFF.

This clone has only a few counts. This chain joins TRBV6-5 and TRBJ1-1; D is undetermined. The V gene lost 2 bases and the J gene lost 1 base, with 5 bases spanning the gap. CDR3 length: 13 residues. Germline V gene data show CDR1 as MNHEY and CDR2 as SVGAGI. CDR3 sequence reads: CASSYGGNTEAFF. In nucleotides, the CDR3 is TGTGCCAGCAGTTACGGCGGGAACACTGAAGCTTTCTTT.

This rearrangement joins TRBV9 to TRBJ1-1; D is undetermined. The CDR3 sequence is 10 residues long. V was shortened by 3 bases and J by 8 bases, with 5 bases between the two germline ends. CDR1 is SGDLS, CDR2 YYNGEE, per germline. The CDR3 bases are TGTGCCAGCAGCGGCGCAGAAGCTTTCTTT. Protein: CASSGAEAFF.

Remarks on this clone: The junction differs from germline at one of its ends, possibly a read error. As DNA, the CDR3 is TGTGCCAGCAGATTAGACAGGGGTCGGACCTACGAGCAGTACTTC. It is translated as CASRLDRGRTYEQYF. This sequence joins TRBV7-2 and TRBJ2-7, with 8 bases lining up with TRBD1. The CDR3 is 15 amino acids. CDR1 and CDR2 (germline): SGHTA, FQGNSA.

The chain recombines TRBV19 with TRBJ1-2; TRBD1 matches at 9 bases. J gave up 1 base and V 5 bases, and 8 bases lay outside the gene matches. This CDR3 is 16 amino acids long. Germline CDR1 reads LNHDA; CDR2 reads SQIVND (reference sequence). CDR3 nucleotide sequence: TGTGCCAGTAGTCCAACGGACAGGGGCCTTAACTATGGCTACACCTTC. It is translated as CASSPTDRGLNYGYTF. The variable domain in full, completed from reference TRBV19 and TRBJ1-2, reads DGGITQSPKYLFRKEGQNVTLSCEQNLNHDAMYWYRQDPGQGLRLIYYSQIVNDFQKGDIAEGYSVSREKKESFPLTVTSAQKNPTAFYLCASSPTDRGLNYGYTFGSGTRLTVV.

The rearrangement joins TRBV5-6 to TRBJ2-2, with TRBD1 as a possible D gene (6 bases). The length of the CDR3 is 16 residues. CDR1 SGHDT and CDR2 YYEEEE come from the germline V gene. The ends were cut back, 4 bases at V and 5 bases at J, with 18 bases in the middle. CDR3 residues: CASSPDPAGETGELFF. As DNA, the CDR3 is TGTGCCAGCAGCCCCGACCCGGCAGGGGAGACCGGGGAGCTGTTTTTT.

The rearrangement uses TRBV19 and TRBJ2-3, with a weak D call TRBD2 (6 bases). The CDR3 has 13 residues. Trimming removed 8 bases at V and 3 bases at J, with 12 bases between. Germline V gene lookup returns CDR1 LNHDA and CDR2 SQIVND (reference sequence). As DNA, the CDR3 is TGTGCCAGTGGGTCTAGCGCGACAGATACGCAGTATTTT. Encoded protein: CASGSSATDTQYF.

This chain uses TRBV6-5 with TRBJ2-7; perhaps TRBD1 as D (6 bases). The CDR3 runs to 15 residues. Germline lookup yields CDR1 MNHEY and CDR2 SVGAGI. With 4 bases removed from V and 2 bases from J, the gap between germline ends came to 15 bases. Written as DNA, the CDR3 is TGTGCCAGCAGTTTCACTACAGGGACCCCCTACGAGCAGTACTTC. This codes for CASSFTTGTPYEQYF.

This clone was detected only once. V and J are TRBV5-1 and TRBJ2-2; the D is unclear. CDR1 and CDR2 from the germline V gene are SGHRS and YFSETQ. This CDR3 region has 12 residues. V was trimmed by 5 bases and J by 2 bases, leaving 4 bases between them. The CDR3 here is CASSLNTGELFF. As DNA, the CDR3 is TGCGCCAGCAGTCTAAACACCGGGGAGCTGTTTTTT.